The present T cell receptor beta chain was sequenced within a study of T cell responses to AZD1222 COVID-19 vaccine. There are 15 residues in the CDR3. In germline, CDR1 is LNHDA, CDR2 SQIVND (reference sequence). Trimming at V came to 5 bases and at J to 8 bases, leaving 9 bases not matched to a gene. The table came from immunoSEQ multiplex PCR; TCRdb's copy has only in-frame clones and leaves some out. The sample consists of 110,000 or so clones, more than 75% of them appearing once. The sequence derives from an adult who received the AZD1222 COVID-19 vaccine. The specimen comprised peripheral blood, sampled 28 days after the second AZD1222 dose. The chain is built from TRBV19 and TRBJ1-2; 12 nucleotides agree with TRBD1. The CDR3 DNA reads TGTGCCAGTAGTCTTCCGGGACAGGGGGCAGTCGGCTACACCTTC. Its translation: CASSLPGQGAVGYTF.